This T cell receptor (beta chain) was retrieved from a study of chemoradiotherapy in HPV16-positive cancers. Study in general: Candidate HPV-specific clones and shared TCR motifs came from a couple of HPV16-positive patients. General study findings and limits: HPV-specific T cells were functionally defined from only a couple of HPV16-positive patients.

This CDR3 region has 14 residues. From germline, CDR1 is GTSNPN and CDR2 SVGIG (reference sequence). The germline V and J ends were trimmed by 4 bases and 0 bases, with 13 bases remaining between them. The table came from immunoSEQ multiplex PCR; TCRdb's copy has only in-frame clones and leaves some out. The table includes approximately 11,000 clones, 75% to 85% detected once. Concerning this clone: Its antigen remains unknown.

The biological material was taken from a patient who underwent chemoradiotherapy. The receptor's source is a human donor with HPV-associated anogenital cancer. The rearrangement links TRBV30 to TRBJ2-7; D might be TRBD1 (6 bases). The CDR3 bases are TGTGCCTGGAACGACAGGTGGGACTCCTACGAGCAGTACTTC. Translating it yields CAWNDRWDSYEQYF.